Shown below are 4 T cell receptor beta chains from a single sample sequenced in a study of blood T cells in healthy people across ages. A sample-barcoded 5' primer and a J-beta primer mix were used in a second PCR of about 6 to 11 cycles. TCRdb fed the 5' RACE reads into MiXCR, producing one record per CDR3 protein. The table lists 700,000 to 850,000 distinct CDR3 sequences, 50% to 65% of them singletons. Input material: blood. The receptors stem from an elderly man in good health.

The V call is TRBV25-1, the J call TRBJ2-1, with a tentative D call TRBD1 (5 bases). This CDR3 region has 15 residues. The V end lost 6 bases, the J end lost 4 bases, and 16 bases lay between the germline ends. The germline gives CDR1 MGHDK, CDR2 SYGVNS. CDR3 in amino acids: CASSKTENPYNEQFF. CDR3 DNA: TGTGCCAGCAGCAAGACAGAGAACCCGTACAATGAGCAGTTCTTC.

The CDR3 nucleotides read TGCAGTGCTAGAAATGTCGGGGTAGGGCCCTACGAGCAGTACTTC. Encoded protein: CSARNVGVGPYEQYF. The J gene is TRBJ2-7, the V gene TRBV20-1; a possible D gene is TRBD2 (5 bases). V was shortened by 2 bases and J by 2 bases, with 16 bases between the two germline ends. Germline V gene sequence: CDR1 DFQATT, CDR2 SNEGSKA (reference sequence). CDR3 length: 15 residues.

This clonotype appeared a few times. This chain links TRBV6-6 with TRBJ2-1; the D gene is possibly TRBD2 (5 bases). Germline loops: CDR1 MNHNY, CDR2 SVGAGI (reference sequence). Trimming cost V 6 bases and J 7 bases, with 13 bases left between them. The CDR3 runs 13 residues. CDR3 in amino acids: CASREGARNEQFF. CDR3 nucleotides: TGTGCCAGCAGAGAGGGAGCACGAAATGAGCAGTTCTTC.

The chain employs TRBV2 and TRBJ1-5; 7 bases align to TRBD1. Germline V gene lookup returns CDR1 SNHLY and CDR2 FYNNEI. Trimming at V came to 4 bases and at J to 9 bases, leaving 6 bases not matched to a gene. The CDR3 totals 13 residues. The CDR3 nucleotides read TGTGCCAGCAGTGTGACAGGGTCTGGGCCCCAGCATTTT. Translated, it gives CASSVTGSGPQHF.